These 32 T cell receptor beta chains originate from one sample sequenced in a study of cytomegalovirus exposure and HLA in healthy donors. A multiplex PCR was run with 60 Vbeta primers and 13 Jbeta primers. Clones were sequenced by immunoSEQ multiplex PCR, and TCRdb holds only the in-frame ones, with some missing. The repertoire includes roughly 110,000 clones, about 77% of them detected once, and around 5.8% sits in the top ten. Sequencing was carried out using PBMCs. Receptors originate from a woman between 25 and 40 years old in good health and CMV-seropositive.

The V and J genes are TRBV5-1 and TRBJ2-5; 12 nucleotides match TRBD1. After removal of 4 bases from V and 1 base from J, the junction contained 5 bases not matched to a gene. CDR3 size: 16 residues. The V gene's germline CDR1 is SGHRS and CDR2 YFSETQ. CDR3: CASSGGTGGFQETQYF. For the CDR3, the DNA is TGCGCCAGCAGCGGAGGGACAGGGGGCTTCCAAGAGACCCAGTACTTC.

This chain uses TRBV15 with TRBJ2-6; TRBD1 aligns across 7 bases. V was clipped by 5 bases and J by 0 bases; unmatched bases: 7. CDR3 length equals 17 residues. Germline V CDR1 and CDR2: LNHNV, YYDKDF (reference sequence). CDR3 nucleotides: TGTGCCACCAGCGAGCACACAGGGGTCTCTGGGGCCAACGTCCTGACTTTC. Amino acid sequence: CATSEHTGVSGANVLTF. The entire variable domain, with the rest obtained from reference TRBV15 and TRBJ2-6, is as follows: DAMVIQNPRYQVTQFGKPVTLSCSQTLNHNVMYWYQQKSSQAPKLLFHYYDKDFNNEADTPDNFQSRRPNTSFCFLDIRSPGLGDTAMYLCATSEHTGVSGANVLTFGAGSRLTVL.

This clone came up a few times. This chain connects TRBV7-9 to TRBJ1-1; D is undetermined. The CDR3 covers 15 residues. V shed 5 bases and J shed 0 bases, with 13 bases lying between them. The germline gives CDR1 SEHNR, CDR2 FQNEAQ (reference sequence). CDR3 loop: CASSTPSGVNTEAFF. DNA of the CDR3: TGTGCCAGCAGCACACCGAGCGGGGTGAACACTGAAGCTTTCTTT. The whole variable domain, remainder taken from reference TRBV7-9 and TRBJ1-1, is DTGVSQNPRHKITKRGQNVTFRCDPISEHNRLYWYRQTLGQGPEFLTYFQNEAQLEKSRLLSDRFSAERPKGSFSTLEIQRTEQGDSAMYLCASSTPSGVNTEAFFGQGTRLTVV.

This chain uses TRBV10-3 with TRBJ2-7; D may be TRBD1 (6 bases). CDR3 size: 12 residues. Germline CDR1 ENHRY, CDR2 SYGVKD. The germline V and J ends were trimmed by 9 bases and 0 bases, with 9 bases remaining between them. This CDR3 reads CAIRDTSYEQYF. CDR3 in DNA: TGTGCCATTCGGGACACCTCCTACGAGCAGTACTTC.

The V gene is TRBV18, the J gene TRBJ1-4, with D uncertain. The CDR3 is made up of 16 amino acids. The germline CDR1 and CDR2 sequences are KGHSH and LQKENI. V was pared by 4 bases and J by 0 bases, with 12 bases between. As DNA, the CDR3 is TGTGCCAGCTCACGCCGCCCCAGTACAACTAATGAAAAACTGTTTTTT. This gives the protein CASSRRPSTTNEKLFF.

The chain carries TRBV2 and TRBJ1-2; TRBD1 matches at 8 bases. CDR1 SNHLY and CDR2 FYNNEI come from the germline V gene. CDR3 size: 15 residues. V shed 9 bases and J 3 bases; nucleotides not matched to a gene: 12. This chain's CDR3 is CARLKEDREDYGYTF. The CDR3 coding sequence is TGTGCCAGGCTAAAAGAGGACAGGGAGGACTATGGCTACACCTTC.

In this sample, this clone turned up once. The chain recombines TRBV28 with TRBJ1-1; a weak D match, TRBD1 (6 bases). The CDR3 contains 13 residues. Trimming removed 9 bases at V and 6 bases at J, with 17 bases between. Germline values: CDR1 MDHEN, CDR2 SYDVKM. The DNA of the CDR3 is TGTGCCAGTTCGGGACACTCAAGGCCTGAAGCTTTCTTT. It codes for CASSGHSRPEAFF. Full variable domain (rest looked up from reference TRBV28 and TRBJ1-1): DVKVTQSSRYLVKRTGEKVFLECVQDMDHENMFWYRQDPGLGLRLIYFSYDVKMKEKGDIPEGYSVSREKKERFSLILESASTNQTSMYLCASSGHSRPEAFFGQGTRLTVV.

The chain is built from TRBV7-9 and TRBJ2-5; TRBD1 aligns across 7 bases. This CDR3 has 14 residues. The V and J ends lost 4 bases and 5 bases, in that order; junction bases with no gene match: 7. The germline V gene has CDR1 SEHNR and CDR2 FQNEAQ (reference sequence). The CDR3: CASSSIRGQETQYF. For the CDR3, the DNA is TGTGCCAGCAGCTCGATAAGGGGGCAGGAGACCCAGTACTTC.

The rearrangement links TRBV29-1 to TRBJ2-7; 12 bases match TRBD2. The V segment lost 4 bases and the J segment 4 bases; nucleotides outside the gene matches: 5. This CDR3 spans 14 amino acids. Germline-derived CDR1 and CDR2 are SQVTM and ANQGSEA. As DNA, the CDR3 is TGCAGCGTTGGTGGACTAGCGGGAATATACGAGCAGTACTTC. Translating gives CSVGGLAGIYEQYF.

The chain combines TRBV4-1 with TRBJ2-3; D is unresolved. Germline V CDR1 and CDR2: MGHRA, YSYEKL. The germline V and J ends were trimmed by 8 bases and 4 bases, with 16 bases remaining between them. The CDR3 is 14 amino acids. The CDR3 DNA reads as TGCGCCAGCCGGCCTAGAATGGTCGCAGATACGCAGTATTTT. The encoded protein is CASRPRMVADTQYF.

V usage is TRBV11-3 and J usage is TRBJ1-4; TRBD1 agrees at 12 bases. The CDR3 has 20 residues. From germline, CDR1 is SGHNT and CDR2 YENEEA. V shed 4 bases and J 3 bases; nucleotides not matched to a gene: 15. CDR3 sequence (DNA): TGTGCCAGCAGCTCAGCCTGGGAAGAGGGACAGGGGGCGTCTAATGAAAAACTGTTTTTT. Its protein is CASSSAWEEGQGASNEKLFF.

The V call is TRBV6-5, the J call TRBJ2-1; 7 nucleotides agree with TRBD2. Germline V gene sequence: CDR1 MNHEY, CDR2 SVGAGI. This CDR3 contains 15 residues. J lost 3 bases, V lost 2 bases, and 4 bases had no gene match. The CDR3 protein is CASSYRGLNYNEQFF. CDR3 coding DNA: TGTGCCAGCAGTTACAGGGGACTAAACTACAATGAGCAGTTCTTC.

Only a few counts were recorded for this clone. V usage is TRBV5-8 and J usage is TRBJ1-2; D ambiguous. The CDR3 totals 15 residues. With 0 bases removed from V and 2 bases from J, the gap between germline ends came to 11 bases. Germline CDR1 reads SGHTS; CDR2 reads YDEGEE. CDR3 residues: CASSLAGILNYGYTF. The CDR3 nucleotides are TGTGCCAGCAGCTTGGCCGGGATCCTAAACTATGGCTACACCTTC.

This chain connects TRBV2 to TRBJ1-5; D gene unclear. This CDR3 region has 13 residues. Looked up from germline, CDR1 is SNHLY and CDR2 is FYNNEI. The V end was cut by 5 bases, the J end by 7 bases, with 12 bases between. CDR3 sequence (DNA): TGTGCCAGCAGTCCGACACGTACACAGCCCCAGCATTTT. It is translated as CASSPTRTQPQHF. Full variable domain (rest looked up from reference TRBV2 and TRBJ1-5): EPEVTQTPSHQVTQMGQEVILRCVPISNHLYFYWYRQILGQKVEFLVSFYNNEISEKSEIFDDQFSVERPDGSNFTLKIRSTKLEDSAMYFCASSPTRTQPQHFGDGTRLSIL.

This clone is categorized as medium-sized. The gene calls are TRBV7-6 and TRBJ2-5; a possible D gene is TRBD1 (5 bases). V was trimmed by 3 bases and J by 0 bases, leaving 14 bases between them. Germline CDR1 reads SGHVS; CDR2 reads FNYEAQ. This CDR3 is 16 amino acids long. This CDR3 is CASSFTPSGYQETQYF. The CDR3 DNA sequence: TGTGCCAGCAGCTTTACACCGTCAGGGTACCAAGAGACCCAGTACTTC.

CDR3 sequence reads: CASSPGQGLFSDTQYF. CDR3 in DNA: TGTGCCAGCAGCCCCGGACAGGGTTTATTTTCAGATACGCAGTATTTT. The V call is TRBV14, the J call TRBJ2-3; 8 nucleotides agree with TRBD1. The CDR3 has 16 amino acids. Germline-derived CDR1 and CDR2 are SGHDN and FVKESK. V lost 4 bases, J lost 4 bases, and 10 bases stayed unmatched. Using reference TRBV14 and TRBJ2-3 for the parts outside the CDR3, the full variable domain is EAGVTQFPSHSVIEKGQTVTLRCDPISGHDNLYWYRRVMGKEIKFLLHFVKESKQDESGMPNNRFLAERTGGTYSTLKVQPAELEDSGVYFCASSPGQGLFSDTQYFGPGTRLTVL.

The chain combines TRBV19 with TRBJ1-5, with 8 nucleotides matching TRBD1. Germline loops: CDR1 LNHDA, CDR2 SQIVND (reference sequence). The CDR3 has 14 amino acids. V dropped 5 bases and J dropped 2; count of bases not matched to a gene: 2. The CDR3 sequence: CASSLTGGNQPQHF. In nucleotides, the CDR3 is TGTGCCAGTAGTTTGACAGGGGGCAATCAGCCCCAGCATTTT. Full variable domain (remainder filled in from reference TRBV19 and TRBJ1-5): DGGITQSPKYLFRKEGQNVTLSCEQNLNHDAMYWYRQDPGQGLRLIYYSQIVNDFQKGDIAEGYSVSREKKESFPLTVTSAQKNPTAFYLCASSLTGGNQPQHFGDGTRLSIL.

This rearrangement joins TRBV6-6 to TRBJ2-5; 9 nucleotides line up with TRBD2. The CDR3 has 13 residues. CDR1 and CDR2 (germline): MNHNY, SVGAGI (reference sequence). Germline trimming cut 6 bases from V and 5 bases from J; bases unmatched to any gene: 4. DNA of the CDR3: TGTGCCAGCAGGCGGGAGGGTCATGAGACCCAGTACTTC. Its translation is CASRREGHETQYF.

The rearrangement uses TRBV6-5 and TRBJ2-3; TRBD2 matches 10 bases. Germline CDR1 MNHEY, CDR2 SVGAGI. The V segment lost 7 bases and the J segment 1 base; nucleotides outside the gene matches: 5. This CDR3 has 15 residues. In DNA, the CDR3 is TGTGCCAGCACCTTCAGCGGGGGGGGCACAGATACGCAGTATTTT. Protein product: CASTFSGGGTDTQYF.

The rearrangement uses TRBV7-9 and TRBJ2-2; a possible D gene is TRBD2 (5 bases). Germline-derived CDR1 and CDR2 are SEHNR and FQNEAQ (reference sequence). This CDR3 contains 14 residues. The V and J ends lost 1 base and 3 bases respectively, with 6 bases between them. Here the CDR3 reads CASSLVGDTGELFF. For the CDR3, the DNA is TGTGCCAGCAGCTTAGTGGGAGACACCGGGGAGCTGTTTTTT.

The V call is TRBV29-1, the J call TRBJ2-3; TRBD2 matches at 7 bases. This CDR3 has 13 residues. The germline V gene has CDR1 SQVTM and CDR2 ANQGSEA. The V and J ends lost 7 bases and 5 bases, in that order; junction bases with no gene match: 9. CDR3 sequence (DNA): TGCAGCGCCGGACTCTGGGGGGGAGATACGCAGTATTTT. Translating it yields CSAGLWGGDTQYF.

The V and J genes are TRBV12-5 and TRBJ1-1; D perhaps matches TRBD1 (6 bases). Germline V gene data show CDR1 as LGHNT and CDR2 as FRNRAP. This CDR3 spans 13 amino acids. Trimming left V 2 bases short and J 11 bases short, with 15 bases between. The chain's CDR3 is CASGLSGAGGAFF. As DNA, the CDR3 is TGTGCTAGTGGTTTGTCAGGGGCCGGTGGGGCTTTCTTT.

This clone was seen a few times. The rearrangement links TRBV5-4 to TRBJ2-5, with 7 bases fitting TRBD2. Germline loops: CDR1 SGHNT, CDR2 YYREEE (reference sequence). The CDR3 runs 14 residues. With V trimmed by 4 bases and J by 1 base, 4 bases remained unmatched. CDR3 sequence: CASSQASGQETQYF. Written as DNA, the CDR3 is TGTGCCAGCAGCCAGGCTAGCGGCCAAGAGACCCAGTACTTC.

The chain recombines TRBV29-1 with TRBJ2-3, with no clear D. Germline V gene data show CDR1 as SQVTM and CDR2 as ANQGSEA. There are 14 residues in the CDR3. Deletions cut 6 bases from V and 0 bases from J, with 13 bases between. The CDR3 DNA follows: TGCAGCGTGCTCCCGGGTCTCAGCACAGATACGCAGTATTTT. Amino acids: CSVLPGLSTDTQYF.

The chain couples TRBV11-3 to TRBJ1-1; no reliable D call. The CDR3 totals 14 residues. V was cut by 1 base and J by 1 base, with 7 bases left in between. Germline CDR1 SGHNT, CDR2 YENEEA. CDR3 in DNA: TGTGCCAGCAGCTTAGGTTTACAGAACACTGAAGCTTTCTTT. Translation: CASSLGLQNTEAFF.

The rearrangement links TRBV7-9 to TRBJ2-7, with 9 bases matching TRBD2. Germline-derived CDR1 and CDR2 are SEHNR and FQNEAQ (reference sequence). V trimming: 7 bases; J trimming: 1 base; junction bases outside the gene matches: 8. The CDR3 is 15 amino acids. The CDR3 reads CASNSFTSGSYEQYF. For the CDR3, the DNA is TGTGCCAGCAACTCCTTCACTAGCGGGTCCTACGAGCAGTACTTC.

The chain carries TRBV6-5 and TRBJ2-5; perhaps TRBD1 as D (6 bases). Germline V gives CDR1 MNHEY, CDR2 SVGAGI. V dropped 5 bases and J dropped 6 bases, with 16 bases sitting between them. This CDR3 is 14 amino acids long. The CDR3 spells CASSLPGALQTQYF. The CDR3, as DNA: TGTGCCAGCAGTCTCCCAGGGGCCCTGCAGACCCAGTACTTC.

The chain couples TRBV18 to TRBJ1-5; D gene ambiguous. Per the germline V gene, CDR1 is KGHSH and CDR2 is LQKENI. V gave up 2 bases and J gave up 4 bases, with 9 bases separating them. The CDR3 loop spans 14 amino acids. In DNA, the CDR3 is TGTGCCAGCTCACCAGAGGATGGGAATCAGCCCCAGCATTTT. This codes for CASSPEDGNQPQHF.

The chain links TRBV11-2 to TRBJ2-3; 8 positions match TRBD1. This CDR3 spans 15 amino acids. V shed 5 bases, J shed 6 bases, and the junction held 10 bases outside the gene matches. Looked up from germline, CDR1 is SGHAT and CDR2 is FQNNGV. This chain's CDR3 is CASSRRQGAEDTQYF. Here the CDR3 DNA reads TGTGCCAGCAGCCGCCGGCAGGGGGCCGAGGATACGCAGTATTTT.

The chain links TRBV7-6 to TRBJ1-1, with D perhaps TRBD1 (5 bases). Germline V gene lookup returns CDR1 SGHVS and CDR2 FNYEAQ. Between the trimmed V and J ends, which lost 5 bases and 1 base, there was a span of 11 bases. This CDR3 contains 14 residues. The CDR3 sequence is CASSPMGGNTEAFF. In DNA form, the CDR3 reads TGTGCCAGCAGCCCGATGGGGGGGAACACTGAAGCTTTCTTT.

This sequence joins TRBV7-6 and TRBJ2-1, with 9 bases matching TRBD1. Germline values: CDR1 SGHVS, CDR2 FNYEAQ. The CDR3 runs 14 residues. Trimming cost V 5 bases and J 8 bases; bases outside gene matches: 7. The CDR3 nucleotides are TGTGCCAGCAGCCAACCGGGACAGGGTTATGAGCAGTTCTTC. Residues: CASSQPGQGYEQFF.

Notes on this clone: The same CDR3 can be traced to other DNA sequences in this sample. The genes are TRBV11-3 and TRBJ2-7; 7 bases line up with TRBD2. CDR3 length: 12 residues. The V gene end was trimmed by 4 bases and the J gene end by 4 bases; junction bases not matched to a gene: 1. CDR1 and CDR2 (germline): SGHNT, YENEEA. CDR3 sequence (DNA): TGTGCCAGCAGCTCTAGCGGTTACGAGCAGTACTTC. Its translation is CASSSSGYEQYF. The full variable domain, completed using reference TRBV11-3 and TRBJ2-7, is EAGVVQSPRYKIIEKKQPVAFWCNPISGHNTLYWYLQNLGQGPELLIRYENEEAVDDSQLPKDRFSAERLKGVDSTLKIQPAELGDSAVYLCASSSSGYEQYFGPGTRLTVT.